This T cell receptor beta chain was found in a study of identical twins' blood T cells. On this clonotype itself: What it binds is not known.

TCRdb re-called the 5' RACE reads with MiXCR, one entry per CDR3 protein. The sample yields 350,000 to 450,000 distinct CDR3 sequences, roughly 28% seen once. The CDR3 has 14 residues. V shed 0 bases and J shed 8 bases, with 12 bases lying between them. Germline CDR1 reads SGDLS; CDR2 reads YYNGEE. Findings and limits, study-wide: Each donor's most abundant TCRbeta clonotypes shared more CDR3 sequences with her twin than unrelated donors.

The receptor was isolated from a woman aged 18 to 49 in good health. The rearrangement joins TRBV9 to TRBJ2-1, with a weak D call TRBD1 (5 bases). The sequencing sample was made of PBMCs. CDR3 protein: CASSVEQATYEQFF. CDR3 nucleotide sequence: TGTGCCAGCAGCGTAGAACAGGCTACCTATGAGCAGTTCTTC.